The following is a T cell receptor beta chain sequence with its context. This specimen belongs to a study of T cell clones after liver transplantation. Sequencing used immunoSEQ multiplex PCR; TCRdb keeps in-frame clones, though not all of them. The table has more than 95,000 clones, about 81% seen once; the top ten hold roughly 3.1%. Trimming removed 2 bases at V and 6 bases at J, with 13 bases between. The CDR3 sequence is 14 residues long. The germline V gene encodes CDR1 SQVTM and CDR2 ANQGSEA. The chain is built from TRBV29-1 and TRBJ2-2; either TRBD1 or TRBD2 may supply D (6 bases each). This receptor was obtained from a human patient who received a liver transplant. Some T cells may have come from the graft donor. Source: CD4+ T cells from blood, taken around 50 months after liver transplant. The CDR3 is CSVERAGEAGELFF. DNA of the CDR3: TGCAGCGTTGAAAGGGCAGGGGAGGCCGGGGAGCTGTTTTTT.